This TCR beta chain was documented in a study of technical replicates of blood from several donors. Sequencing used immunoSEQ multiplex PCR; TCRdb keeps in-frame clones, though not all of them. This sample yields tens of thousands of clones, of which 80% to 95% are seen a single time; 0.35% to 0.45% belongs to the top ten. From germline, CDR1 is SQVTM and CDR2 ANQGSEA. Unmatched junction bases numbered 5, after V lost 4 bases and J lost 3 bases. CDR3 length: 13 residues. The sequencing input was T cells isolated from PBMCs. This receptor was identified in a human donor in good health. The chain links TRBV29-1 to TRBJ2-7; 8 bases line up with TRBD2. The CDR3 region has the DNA TGCAGCGTTGGTAAGCGGGAGATCTACGAGCAGTACTTC. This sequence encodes CSVGKREIYEQYF.